The clone carrying this TCR beta chain was seen more than once but under ten times. Germline CDR1 is WSHSY and CDR2 is SAAADI. The CDR3 spans 16 residues. With V trimmed by 3 bases and J by 4 bases, 5 bases remained unmatched. Donors had no recently reported acute infections or vaccinations and were HIV-negative. This record comes from a study of shared clonotypes between healthy human individuals. Every immunoSEQ plate was one replicate of a subset's evenly spread DNA. Clones were read by immunoSEQ multiplex PCR, and TCRdb kept only the in-frame ones, dropping some. The repertoire holds roughly 500,000 clones, with around 78% as singletons.

The TCR originated in a woman in her thirties or forties in good health. Some clones in this sample may be carry-over from other donors' samples. Sequenced: PBMCs. The chain joins TRBV10-2 to TRBJ2-3; TRBD2 aligns across 12 bases. Written as DNA, the CDR3 is TGCGCCAGCAGTGACCGGACTAGCGGGATTCCAGATACGCAGTATTTT. This gives the protein CASSDRTSGIPDTQYF.